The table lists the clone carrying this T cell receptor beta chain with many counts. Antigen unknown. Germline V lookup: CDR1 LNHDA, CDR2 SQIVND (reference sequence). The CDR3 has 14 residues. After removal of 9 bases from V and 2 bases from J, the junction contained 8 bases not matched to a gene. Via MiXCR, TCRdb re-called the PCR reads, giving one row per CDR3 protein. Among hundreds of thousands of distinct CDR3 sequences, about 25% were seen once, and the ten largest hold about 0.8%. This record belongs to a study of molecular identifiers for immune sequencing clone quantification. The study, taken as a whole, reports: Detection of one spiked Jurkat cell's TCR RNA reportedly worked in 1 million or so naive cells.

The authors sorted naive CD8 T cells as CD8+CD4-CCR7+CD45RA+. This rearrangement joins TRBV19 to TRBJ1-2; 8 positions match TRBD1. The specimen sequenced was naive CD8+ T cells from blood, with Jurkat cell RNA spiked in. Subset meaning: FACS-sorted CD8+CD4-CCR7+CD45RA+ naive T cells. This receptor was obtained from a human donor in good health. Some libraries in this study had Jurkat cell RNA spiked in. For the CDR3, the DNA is TGTGCCAGCAGCCCCGGACAGGGCAACTATGGCTACACCTTC. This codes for CASSPGQGNYGYTF.